The 7 T cell receptor beta chains presented below share a single source sample, sequenced in a study of read filtering for tumor transcriptome and immune sequencing. From roughly 390 ng of RNA, a library with molecular barcoded alpha/delta and beta/gamma adaptors was made. Via MiXCR, TCRdb re-called the reads, giving one row per CDR3 protein. The repertoire holds about 60,000 distinct CDR3 sequences, with approximately 13% as singletons. Sequenced sample: a population of CD138-negative cells sorted from bone marrow. The source of these receptors is a donor aged 40 or older with multiple myeloma.

At least ten counts were recorded for this clonotype. The chain combines TRBV28 with TRBJ2-3; 8 bases match TRBD2. In germline, CDR1 is MDHEN, CDR2 SYDVKM. With 2 bases clipped from V and 5 bases from J, the junction kept 6 bases outside the gene matches. CDR3 size: 15 residues. CDR3 nucleotides: TGTGCCAGCAGTTTAAGTCGGGAGGGGGTAGATACGCAGTATTTT. Translating gives CASSLSREGVDTQYF.

The J gene is TRBJ2-3, the V gene TRBV24-1; D is unresolved. The germline V and J ends were trimmed by 4 bases and 3 bases, with 10 bases remaining between them. The germline V gene encodes CDR1 KGHDR and CDR2 SFDVKD. This CDR3 contains 14 residues. CDR3 amino acids: CATSDSPTTDTQYF. The CDR3 DNA is TGTGCCACCAGTGACTCTCCAACTACAGATACGCAGTATTTT.

This clonotype was recorded many times. This chain links TRBV9 with TRBJ2-3; the match to TRBD1 covers 7 bases. Looked up from germline, CDR1 is SGDLS and CDR2 is YYNGEE. The CDR3 has 14 amino acids. Germline trimming cut 7 bases from V and 1 base from J; bases unmatched to any gene: 6. In nucleotides, the CDR3 is TGTGCCAGCGCCAGGGGGAGTGGCACAGATACGCAGTATTTT. Translated, it gives CASARGSGTDTQYF.

This clonotype was found many times. The chain recombines TRBV7-2 with TRBJ2-7, with 10 nucleotides matching TRBD2. The CDR3 loop spans 15 amino acids. CDR1 is SGHTA and CDR2 is FQGNSA in the germline V gene. Losses at the gene ends were 1 base for V and 7 bases for J; bases not matched to a gene: 7. CDR3 protein: CASSLVPSGSLEQYF. In nucleotides, the CDR3 is TGTGCCAGCAGCTTAGTGCCTAGCGGGAGTCTGGAGCAGTACTTC.

The table lists this clonotype with many counts. The chain links TRBV29-1 to TRBJ1-1; D possibly corresponds to TRBD1 (5 bases). V lost 7 bases to trimming and J lost 5 bases, with 17 bases between them. CDR1 SQVTM and CDR2 ANQGSEA come from the germline V gene. The CDR3 is 13 amino acids. In DNA, the CDR3 is TGCAGCGGAGGCGGGGGTACTAGGACTGAAGCTTTCTTT. As protein: CSGGGGTRTEAFF.

This clonotype was recorded at least ten times. This chain connects TRBV2 to TRBJ2-5; 7 positions match TRBD1. With V trimmed by 5 bases and J by 1 base, 7 bases remained unmatched. Per the germline V gene, CDR1 is SNHLY and CDR2 is FYNNEI. The CDR3 consists of 15 residues. The CDR3 here is CASSTDRTGQETQYF. In DNA form, the CDR3 reads TGTGCCAGCAGTACGGACAGGACCGGCCAAGAGACCCAGTACTTC.

Points on this clonotype: Since a much larger clone is just one base distant, this may be a read error. The V gene is TRBV11-3, the J gene TRBJ1-1; the match to TRBD1 covers 7 bases. CDR3 length: 13 amino acids. Germline CDR1 and CDR2: SGHNT and YENEEA. Trimming took 3 bases from V and 9 from J; bases not matched to a gene: 7. The CDR3 here is CASSLTGSPKAFF. The CDR3 bases are TGTGCCAGCAGCTTGACAGGGTCGCCTAAAGCTTTCTTT.